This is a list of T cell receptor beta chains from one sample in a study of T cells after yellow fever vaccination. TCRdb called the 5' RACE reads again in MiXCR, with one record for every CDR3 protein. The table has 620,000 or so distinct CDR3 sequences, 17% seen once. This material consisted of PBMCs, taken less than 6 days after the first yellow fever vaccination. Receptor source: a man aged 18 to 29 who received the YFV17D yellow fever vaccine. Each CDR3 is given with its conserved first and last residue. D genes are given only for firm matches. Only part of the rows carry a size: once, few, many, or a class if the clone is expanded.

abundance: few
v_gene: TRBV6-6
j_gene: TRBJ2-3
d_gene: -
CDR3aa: CASRLTGTDTQYF
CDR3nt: TGTGCCAGCAGATTAACAGGCACAGATACGCAGTATTTT

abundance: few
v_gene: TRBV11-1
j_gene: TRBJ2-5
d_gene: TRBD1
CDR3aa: CASSGSTGRSETQYF
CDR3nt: TGTGCCAGCAGTGGATCGACAGGGAGATCGGAGACCCAGTACTTC

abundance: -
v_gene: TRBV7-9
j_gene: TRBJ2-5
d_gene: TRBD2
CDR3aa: CASSPRASGRQETQYF
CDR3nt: TGTGCCAGCAGCCCCCGAGCTAGCGGGCGCCAAGAGACCCAGTACTTC

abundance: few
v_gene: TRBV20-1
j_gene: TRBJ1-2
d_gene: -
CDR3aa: CSDDWGGTILSEGYTF
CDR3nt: TGCAGTGATGATTGGGGGGGGACGATCCTTTCGGAAGGCTACACCTTC

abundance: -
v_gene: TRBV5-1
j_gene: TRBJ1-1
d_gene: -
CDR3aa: CASSFTGTPNTEAFF
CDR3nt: TGCGCCAGCAGCTTCACCGGGACACCGAACACTGAAGCTTTCTTT

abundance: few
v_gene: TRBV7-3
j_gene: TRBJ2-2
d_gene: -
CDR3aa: CASSSPMVGELFF
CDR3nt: TGTGCCAGCAGCTCCCCGATGGTCGGGGAGCTGTTTTTT

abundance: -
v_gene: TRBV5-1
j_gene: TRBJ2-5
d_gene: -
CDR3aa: CASSLGSSSETQYF
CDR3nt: TGCGCCAGCAGCTTGGGGTCTAGCTCTGAGACCCAGTACTTC

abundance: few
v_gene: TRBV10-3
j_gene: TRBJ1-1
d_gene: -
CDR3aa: CAISESGAGGAEAFF
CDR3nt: TGTGCCATCAGTGAGTCCGGGGCTGGTGGTGCTGAAGCTTTCTTT

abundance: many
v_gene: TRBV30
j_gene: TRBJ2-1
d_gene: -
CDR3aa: CAWSVAQAPFF
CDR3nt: TGTGCCTGGAGTGTTGCCCAGGCCCCGTTCTTC

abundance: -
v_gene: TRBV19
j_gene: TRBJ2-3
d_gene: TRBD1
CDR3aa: CASTAVLDRRNSDTQYF
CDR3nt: TGTGCCAGTACCGCAGTATTGGACAGGCGAAATAGCGATACGCAGTATTTT

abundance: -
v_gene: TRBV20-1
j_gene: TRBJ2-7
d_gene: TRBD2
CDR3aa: CSARDLTSGGSDEQYF
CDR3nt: TGCAGTGCTAGAGACTTGACTAGCGGGGGATCGGACGAGCAGTACTTC

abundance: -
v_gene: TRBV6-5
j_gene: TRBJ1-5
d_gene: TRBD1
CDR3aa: CASSYSAGGGQPQHF
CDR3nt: TGTGCCAGCAGTTACTCGGCAGGGGGTGGTCAGCCCCAGCATTTT

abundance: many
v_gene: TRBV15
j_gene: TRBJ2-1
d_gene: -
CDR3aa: CATSRVQGNEQFF
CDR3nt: TGTGCCACCAGCAGAGTCCAGGGGAATGAGCAGTTCTTC

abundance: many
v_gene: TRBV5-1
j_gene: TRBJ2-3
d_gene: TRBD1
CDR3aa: CASSLDRGTDTQYF
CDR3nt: TGTGCCAGCAGCTTAGACAGGGGCACAGATACGCAGTATTTT

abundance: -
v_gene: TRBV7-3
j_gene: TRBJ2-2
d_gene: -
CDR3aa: CASSPSGFNTGELFF
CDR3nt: TGTGCCAGCAGCCCCTCAGGTTTTAACACCGGGGAGCTGTTTTTT

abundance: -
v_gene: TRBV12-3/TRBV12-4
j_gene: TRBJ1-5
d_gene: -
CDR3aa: CASSFRGPGNQPQHF
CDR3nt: TGTGCCAGCAGTTTTCGGGGGCCTGGCAATCAGCCCCAGCATTTT

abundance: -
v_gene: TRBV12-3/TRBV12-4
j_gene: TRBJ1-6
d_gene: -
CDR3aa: CASNRGGSSYNSPLHF
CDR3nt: TGTGCCAGCAACCGGGGGGGGAGCTCCTATAATTCACCCCTCCACTTT

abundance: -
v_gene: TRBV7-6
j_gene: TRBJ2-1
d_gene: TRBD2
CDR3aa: CASSLLAGRNNEQFF
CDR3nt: TGTGCCAGCTCTTTACTAGCGGGGCGAAACAATGAGCAGTTCTTC

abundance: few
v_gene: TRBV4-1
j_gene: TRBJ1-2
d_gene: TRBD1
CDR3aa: CASSQDIQGSYYGYTF
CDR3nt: TGCGCCAGCAGCCAAGATATACAGGGGTCTTACTATGGCTACACCTTC

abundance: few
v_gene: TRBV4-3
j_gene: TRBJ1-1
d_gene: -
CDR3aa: CASSQVAETEAFF
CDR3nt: TGCGCCAGCAGCCAAGTGGCGGAGACTGAAGCTTTCTTT

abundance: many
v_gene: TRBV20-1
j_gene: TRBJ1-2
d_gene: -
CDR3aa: CSARVSRRFYGYTF
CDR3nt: TGCAGTGCTAGAGTGAGTAGAAGATTTTATGGCTACACCTTC

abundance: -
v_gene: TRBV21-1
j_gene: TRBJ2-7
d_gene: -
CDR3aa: CASSTTVTSYEQYF
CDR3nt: TGTGCCAGCAGCACAACAGTTACCTCCTACGAGCAGTACTTC

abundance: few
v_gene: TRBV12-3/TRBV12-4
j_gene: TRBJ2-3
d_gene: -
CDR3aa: CASTPLGNRGGNTQYF
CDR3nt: TGTGCCAGCACCCCCTTAGGGAACAGGGGAGGGAATACGCAGTATTTT

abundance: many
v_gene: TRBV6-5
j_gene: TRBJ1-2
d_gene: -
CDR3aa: CASSYSAGYGYTF
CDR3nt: TGTGCCAGCAGTTACTCGGCAGGGTATGGCTACACCTTC

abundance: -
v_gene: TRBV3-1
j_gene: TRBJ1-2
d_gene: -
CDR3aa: CASSLADGLGGYTF
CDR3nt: TGTGCCAGCAGCCTCGCGGACGGCTTAGGCGGCTACACCTTC

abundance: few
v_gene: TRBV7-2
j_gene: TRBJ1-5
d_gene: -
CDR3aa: CASSPHTGGYSNQPQHF
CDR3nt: TGTGCCAGCAGCCCCCATACCGGCGGATATAGCAATCAGCCCCAGCATTTT

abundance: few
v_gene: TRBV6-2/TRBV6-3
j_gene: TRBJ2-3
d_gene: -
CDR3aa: CASSLGFADTQYF
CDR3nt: TGTGCCAGCAGTTTGGGGTTCGCAGATACGCAGTATTTT

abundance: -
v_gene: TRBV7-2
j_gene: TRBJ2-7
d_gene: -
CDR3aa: CASSLRVHEQYF
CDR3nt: TGTGCCAGCAGCTTAAGAGTTCACGAGCAGTACTTC

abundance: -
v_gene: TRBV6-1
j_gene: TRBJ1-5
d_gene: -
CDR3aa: CASSGGGDNQPQHF
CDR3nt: TGTGCCAGCAGTGGAGGGGGAGACAATCAGCCCCAGCATTTT

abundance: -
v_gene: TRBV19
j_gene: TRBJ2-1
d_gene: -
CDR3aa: CASKVGSSYNEQFF
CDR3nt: TGTGCCAGTAAAGTCGGGAGCTCCTACAATGAGCAGTTCTTC

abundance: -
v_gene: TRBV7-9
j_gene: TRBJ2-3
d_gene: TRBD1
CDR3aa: CASSGQGVSDTQYF
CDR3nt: TGTGCCAGCAGCGGACAGGGGGTATCAGATACGCAGTATTTT

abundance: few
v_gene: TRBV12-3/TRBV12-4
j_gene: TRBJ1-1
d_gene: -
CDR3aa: CASSLGIEAFF
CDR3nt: TGTGCCAGCAGTTTGGGTATTGAAGCTTTCTTT

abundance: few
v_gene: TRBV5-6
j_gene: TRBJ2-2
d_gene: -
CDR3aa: CASSPGYRTGELFF
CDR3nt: TGTGCCAGCAGCCCGGGGTACCGCACCGGGGAGCTGTTTTTT

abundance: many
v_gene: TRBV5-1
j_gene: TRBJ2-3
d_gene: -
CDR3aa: CASSLSLGTDTQYF
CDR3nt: TGCGCCAGCAGCTTATCTTTGGGCACAGATACGCAGTATTTT

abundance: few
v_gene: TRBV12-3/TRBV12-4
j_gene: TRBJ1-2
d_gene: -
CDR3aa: CASRLALYGYTF
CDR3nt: TGTGCCAGCAGACTCGCCTTGTATGGCTACACCTTC

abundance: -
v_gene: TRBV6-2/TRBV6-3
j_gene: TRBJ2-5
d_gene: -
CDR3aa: CASRWRGGPETQYF
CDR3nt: TGTGCCAGCAGGTGGAGGGGGGGTCCTGAGACCCAGTACTTC

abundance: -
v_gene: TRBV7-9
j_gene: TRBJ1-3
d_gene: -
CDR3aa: CASSDERWAVGNTIYF
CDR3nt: TGTGCCAGCAGCGACGAAAGGTGGGCCGTTGGAAACACCATATATTTT

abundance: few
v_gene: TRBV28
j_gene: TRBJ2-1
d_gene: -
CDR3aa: CASSLMVALNEQFF
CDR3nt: TGTGCCAGCAGTTTAATGGTAGCCCTCAATGAGCAGTTCTTC

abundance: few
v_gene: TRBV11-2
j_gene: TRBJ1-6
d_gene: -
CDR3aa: CASSFSGAGRVSPLHF
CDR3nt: TGTGCCAGCAGCTTCTCCGGGGCCGGAAGAGTTTCACCCCTCCACTTT

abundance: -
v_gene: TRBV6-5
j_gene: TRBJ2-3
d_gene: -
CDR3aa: CASSYPNSPSTDTQYF
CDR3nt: TGTGCCAGCAGTTACCCCAACAGTCCGAGCACAGATACGCAGTATTTT

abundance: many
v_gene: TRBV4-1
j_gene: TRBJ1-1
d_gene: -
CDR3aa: CASSLMAQENTEAFF
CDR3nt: TGCGCCAGCAGCCTTATGGCACAGGAGAACACTGAAGCTTTCTTT

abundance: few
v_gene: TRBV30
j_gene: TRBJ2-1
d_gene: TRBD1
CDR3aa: CAWSAPGQRWNEQFF
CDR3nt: TGTGCCTGGAGTGCCCCGGGACAGAGGTGGAATGAGCAGTTCTTC

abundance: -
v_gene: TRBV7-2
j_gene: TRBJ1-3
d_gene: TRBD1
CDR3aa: CASRRRQGNTIYF
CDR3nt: TGTGCCAGCCGACGCCGACAGGGCAACACCATATATTTT

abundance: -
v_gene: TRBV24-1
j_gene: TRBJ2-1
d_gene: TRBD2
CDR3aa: CATPGLAGYNEQFF
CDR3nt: TGTGCCACCCCCGGACTAGCGGGCTACAATGAGCAGTTCTTC

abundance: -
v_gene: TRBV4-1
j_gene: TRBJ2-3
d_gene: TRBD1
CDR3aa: CASSLYRTGGLDTQYF
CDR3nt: TGCGCCAGCAGCCTCTATCGGACAGGGGGCTTAGATACGCAGTATTTT

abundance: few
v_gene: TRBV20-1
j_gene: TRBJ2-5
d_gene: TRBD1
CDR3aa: CSAGGRQGVGTQYF
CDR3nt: TGCAGTGCTGGGGGCCGACAGGGGGTAGGGACCCAGTACTTC

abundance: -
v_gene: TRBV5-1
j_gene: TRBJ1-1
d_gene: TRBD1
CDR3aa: CASSYPRTGMNTEAFF
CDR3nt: TGCGCCAGCAGCTACCCTAGGACAGGCATGAACACTGAAGCTTTCTTT